The TCR beta chain under discussion was sequenced for a study of T cells in Graves' hyperthyroidism and ophthalmopathy. Study-level background: The blood sample was taken at first diagnosis, before treatment began.

The CDR3 runs to 13 residues. The germline V and J ends were trimmed by 0 bases and 4 bases, with 10 bases remaining between them. Germline-derived CDR1 and CDR2 are DFQATT and SNEGSKA (reference sequence). TCR beta CDR3 regions were amplified from RNA. Researchers ran a first-round RT-PCR on the TCR CDR3 using the HTBI primer set. TCRdb reanalysed the multiplex PCR reads using MiXCR and keeps one entry per CDR3 protein. The data hold 200,000 to 250,000 distinct CDR3 sequences, with about a sixth observed a single time. Findings and caveats of the study: By a 13 V-J model, ophthalmopathy was set apart from stable hyperthyroidism. Clonotypes that were expanded in thyroid above 0.001 mostly appeared in blood too.

The table lists this clonotype with many counts. What it binds is not known. Uncontrolled infections, other autoimmune diseases, pregnancy or lactation led to exclusion of patients. The clonotype comes from a woman younger than 35 with Graves' ophthalmopathy. The V and J genes are TRBV20-1 and TRBJ2-7; possibly TRBD1 for D (6 bases). Sequenced sample: blood. CDR3 nucleotide sequence: TGCAGTGCTAGAGATTTAACAGGGTACGAGCAGTACTTC. Residues: CSARDLTGYEQYF.